Following are 27 T cell receptor beta chains from one sample sequenced in a study of blood T cell repertoires in COVID-19. Method: immunoSEQ multiplex PCR; TCRdb's copy keeps in-frame clones and lacks some. The sample gives tens of thousands of clones, 75% to 90% of which show up once; more than 5% is in the top ten. The material sequenced was peripheral blood. The receptors originated from a man aged 50 to 59 with active COVID-19.

The chain recombines TRBV28 with TRBJ1-4; 7 nucleotides line up with TRBD1. Germline V CDR1 and CDR2: MDHEN, SYDVKM. With 6 bases clipped from V and 0 bases from J, the junction kept 4 bases outside the gene matches. The CDR3 has 15 residues. CDR3 loop: CASSRQGPTNEKLFF. In DNA, the CDR3 is TGTGCCAGCAGCCGACAGGGTCCAACTAATGAAAAACTGTTTTTT.

This clone was observed once. This sequence joins TRBV5-4 and TRBJ2-7; weak D call: TRBD2 (6 bases). Germline loops: CDR1 SGHNT, CDR2 YYREEE (reference sequence). V lost 2 bases to trimming and J lost 3 bases, with 12 bases between them. The CDR3 is 14 amino acids. The CDR3 DNA reads TGTGCCAGCAGCTTTATGACTAGGAACTACGAGCAGTACTTC. This codes for CASSFMTRNYEQYF.

The chain has TRBV15 and TRBJ2-4, with D tentatively TRBD2 (6 bases). The CDR3 contains 17 residues. Trimming stripped 5 bases from V and 0 bases from J, with 17 bases between. Germline CDR1 and CDR2: LNHNV and YYDKDF (reference sequence). The CDR3 loop reads CATSPGTSSLAKNIQYF. The CDR3 DNA follows: TGTGCCACCAGCCCCGGAACTAGCTCTTTAGCCAAAAACATTCAGTACTTC.

The chain couples TRBV14 to TRBJ1-2; 7 bases align to TRBD1. This CDR3 comprises 15 residues. Germline CDR1 reads SGHDN; CDR2 reads FVKESK. After removal of 3 bases from V and 0 bases from J, the junction contained 4 bases not matched to a gene. The CDR3 bases are TGTGCCAGCAGCCAGCGACAGGGAGCTAACTATGGCTACACCTTC. Translated, it gives CASSQRQGANYGYTF.

The chain links TRBV23-1 to TRBJ1-1; no definite D call. TRBV23-1 is labeled an ORF, and its function is uncertain. With 7 bases removed from V and 1 base from J, the gap between germline ends came to 13 bases. The CDR3 extends over 14 amino acids. This chain's CDR3 is CASTSQPGNTEAFF. DNA for the CDR3: TGCGCCAGCACCTCGCAACCAGGGAACACTGAAGCTTTCTTT.

The rearrangement uses TRBV2 and TRBJ1-5; 8 nucleotides agree with TRBD1. CDR1 and CDR2 from the germline V gene are SNHLY and FYNNEI. The CDR3 sequence is 16 residues long. V shed 6 bases, J shed 4 bases, and the junction held 11 bases outside the gene matches. CDR3 sequence reads: CASRASGGGKNQPQHF. CDR3 DNA sequence: TGTGCCAGCAGGGCGTCAGGGGGCGGGAAGAATCAGCCCCAGCATTTT.

The J gene is TRBJ1-3, the V gene TRBV28, with 10 bases that match TRBD1. Trimming at V came to 5 bases and at J to 7 bases, leaving 8 bases not matched to a gene. The CDR3 covers 15 residues. Germline assignment: CDR1 MDHEN and CDR2 SYDVKM. This chain's CDR3 is CASSPLGQGFNTIYF. The CDR3 bases are TGTGCCAGCAGTCCGCTGGGACAGGGGTTTAACACCATATATTTT.

This chain uses TRBV5-6 with TRBJ2-1, with 11 bases matching TRBD2. The CDR3 extends over 14 amino acids. CDR1 and CDR2 from the germline V gene are SGHDT and YYEEEE. V lost 4 bases to trimming and J lost 7 bases; unmatched junction nucleotides: 4. Here the CDR3 reads CASSLGLAVNEQFF. Written as DNA, the CDR3 is TGTGCCAGCAGCCTGGGACTAGCGGTGAATGAGCAGTTCTTC.

The chain employs TRBV5-4 and TRBJ2-2; D perhaps matches TRBD1 (6 bases). The germline gives CDR1 SGHNT, CDR2 YYREEE (reference sequence). The CDR3 is 15 residues long. Trimming left V 4 bases short and J 6 bases short, with 16 bases between. CDR3 sequence: CASSPGTRDAGELFF. In nucleotides, the CDR3 is TGTGCCAGCAGCCCCGGGACAAGGGATGCCGGGGAGCTGTTTTTT.

The rearrangement joins TRBV7-2 to TRBJ1-5; 9 bases line up with TRBD1. Germline assignment: CDR1 SGHTA and CDR2 FQGNSA. The CDR3 is 17 residues long. The trim removed 0 bases at V and 2 bases at J, leaving 5 bases unmatched. Here the CDR3 reads CASSLAGTGMRNQPQHF. The CDR3, as DNA: TGTGCCAGCAGCTTAGCGGGGACAGGGATGCGCAATCAGCCCCAGCATTTT. Full variable domain (remainder filled in from reference TRBV7-2 and TRBJ1-5): GAGVSQSPSNKVTEKGKDVELRCDPISGHTALYWYRQSLGQGLEFLIYFQGNSAPDKSGLPSDRFSAERTGGSVSTLTIQRTQQEDSAVYLCASSLAGTGMRNQPQHFGDGTRLSIL.

The V gene is TRBV5-1, the J gene TRBJ2-2; possible D gene TRBD1, 5 bases. Germline lookup yields CDR1 SGHRS and CDR2 YFSETQ. The CDR3 is 15 amino acids. The V end lost 4 bases, the J end lost 2 bases, and 12 bases lay between the germline ends. The CDR3 coding sequence is TGCGCCAGCAGCGCCCTCAGGGCTAACACCGGGGAGCTGTTTTTT. Its translation: CASSALRANTGELFF.

The rearrangement joins TRBV19 to TRBJ2-7; D is possibly TRBD1 (5 bases). The CDR3 length is 15 residues. Trimming stripped 0 bases from V and 0 bases from J, with 9 bases between. Per the germline V gene, CDR1 is LNHDA and CDR2 is SQIVND (reference sequence). This chain's CDR3 is CASSIEAGLSYEQYF. The CDR3, as DNA: TGTGCCAGTAGTATAGAGGCAGGGCTCTCCTACGAGCAGTACTTC.

This clone has just a few counts. This chain connects TRBV5-1 to TRBJ2-7; 9 bases fit TRBD1. J was trimmed by 1 base and V by 4 bases; bases with no gene match: 3. CDR1 is SGHRS and CDR2 is YFSETQ in the germline V gene. The CDR3 covers 14 residues. This chain's CDR3 is CASSRQGDSYEQYF. CDR3 coding DNA: TGCGCCAGCAGCAGACAGGGGGATTCCTACGAGCAGTACTTC.

The J gene is TRBJ1-5, the V gene TRBV4-1; D might be TRBD1 (6 bases). With 2 bases removed from V and 4 bases from J, the gap between germline ends came to 18 bases. There are 17 residues in the CDR3. CDR1 and CDR2 from the germline V gene are MGHRA and YSYEKL. The CDR3 region has the DNA TGCGCCAGCAGCCAAACCCCCACCCCACAGGGAAATCAGCCCCAGCATTTT. Translation gives CASSQTPTPQGNQPQHF.

The rearrangement links TRBV7-9 to TRBJ2-3; 7 bases map to TRBD2. The junction had 6 bases not matched to a gene; V was cut back by 1 base and J by 2 bases. The germline CDR1 and CDR2 sequences are SEHNR and FQNEAQ (reference sequence). The CDR3 is made up of 16 amino acids. The CDR3 DNA reads TGTGCCAGCAGCTTAGGTCTAGCGGTTCCCACAGATACGCAGTATTTT. Translation gives CASSLGLAVPTDTQYF.

This clone was seen once. V is TRBV5-1 and J is TRBJ2-4; D ambiguous. V dropped 0 bases and J dropped 0 bases, with 4 bases sitting between them. The CDR3 length is 14 residues. CDR1 SGHRS and CDR2 YFSETQ come from the germline V gene. The CDR3 is CASSLDGAKNIQYF. The CDR3 bases are TGCGCCAGCAGCTTGGACGGAGCCAAAAACATTCAGTACTTC.

This clone was observed once. The gene calls are TRBV5-1 and TRBJ2-5; possible D gene TRBD2, 6 bases. Trimming pared 7 bases from V and 2 bases from J, leaving 18 bases between. The CDR3 runs 15 residues. Germline V gives CDR1 SGHRS, CDR2 YFSETQ. DNA of the CDR3: TGCGCCAGCGTCTCGGGCGGGACCACGCAAGAGACCCAGTACTTC. Protein product: CASVSGGTTQETQYF.

The chain couples TRBV5-4 to TRBJ2-1, with TRBD2 matching 7 bases. In germline, CDR1 is SGHNT, CDR2 YYREEE (reference sequence). CDR3 length: 16 amino acids. Trimming at V came to 3 bases and at J to 3 bases, leaving 9 bases not matched to a gene. The CDR3 nucleotides are TGTGCCAGCAGCTCCAGTAGGCTAGCGGTCTACAATGAGCAGTTCTTC. Translating gives CASSSSRLAVYNEQFF.

The chain combines TRBV19 with TRBJ2-5; 7 bases map to TRBD1. CDR1 is LNHDA and CDR2 is SQIVND in the germline V gene (reference sequence). J lost 5 bases, V lost 3 bases, and 6 bases had no gene match. This CDR3 is built from 14 residues. The CDR3 loop reads CASSIVGQLETQYF. The CDR3 coding sequence is TGTGCCAGTAGTATCGTGGGACAGTTGGAGACCCAGTACTTC.

The rearrangement joins TRBV5-1 to TRBJ1-1; D is unresolved. The CDR3 is made up of 13 amino acids. V lost 0 bases and J lost 5, with 8 bases in between. Per the germline V gene, CDR1 is SGHRS and CDR2 is YFSETQ. The CDR3 sequence: CASSLEFGTEAFF. The CDR3 region has the DNA TGCGCCAGCAGCTTGGAGTTCGGGACTGAAGCTTTCTTT.

The V and J genes are TRBV5-6 and TRBJ1-6, with D unclear. Germline V CDR1 and CDR2: SGHDT, YYEEEE. V dropped 5 bases and J dropped 5 bases, with 8 bases sitting between them. This CDR3 spans 13 amino acids. The CDR3 protein is CASSHPDNSPLHF. The CDR3 DNA reads TGTGCCAGCAGTCACCCGGATAATTCACCCCTCCACTTT.

The rearrangement links TRBV28 to TRBJ1-5; no definite D call. Germline loops: CDR1 MDHEN, CDR2 SYDVKM. The CDR3 extends over 15 amino acids. Between the trimmed V and J ends, which lost 3 bases and 0 bases, there was a span of 9 bases. In nucleotides, the CDR3 is TGTGCCAGCAGTTTGTACAGAAATAGCAATCAGCCCCAGCATTTT. Residues: CASSLYRNSNQPQHF.

The chain uses TRBV7-2 and TRBJ2-3, with D possibly matching TRBD2 (5 bases). Trimming took off 1 base at V and 0 bases at J, with 11 bases between the two ends. Germline CDR1 and CDR2: SGHTA and FQGNSA. The CDR3 consists of 16 residues. CDR3 in DNA: TGTGCCAGCAGCTTAGGACCACTAGGAAGCACAGATACGCAGTATTTT. Translated: CASSLGPLGSTDTQYF.

This clone was detected a few times. The rearrangement links TRBV4-1 to TRBJ2-7; D perhaps matches TRBD2 (6 bases). Deletions cut 3 bases from V and 5 bases from J, with 14 bases between. The CDR3 runs to 14 residues. Germline CDR1 is MGHRA and CDR2 is YSYEKL. CDR3 loop: CASSQEGGGHEQYF. CDR3 DNA: TGCGCCAGCAGCCAGGAGGGAGGAGGCCACGAGCAGTACTTC.

The chain couples TRBV2 to TRBJ2-7, with D tentatively TRBD2 (6 bases). The CDR3 spans 15 residues. Germline-derived CDR1 and CDR2 are SNHLY and FYNNEI. Trimming took 1 base from V and 0 from J, leaving 10 bases between them. The CDR3 nucleotides read TGTGCCAGCAGTGAAGAGGCGGGATCCTCCTACGAGCAGTACTTC. It yields the protein CASSEEAGSSYEQYF.

The chain uses TRBV18 and TRBJ1-2; 9 nucleotides match TRBD1. This CDR3 has 16 residues. V lost 5 bases, J lost 5 bases, and 12 bases stayed unmatched. Germline V gives CDR1 KGHSH, CDR2 LQKENI. The CDR3 is CASSAQQGAGGYGYTF. The DNA of the CDR3 is TGTGCCAGCTCAGCCCAACAGGGGGCGGGAGGATATGGCTACACCTTC.

The gene calls are TRBV18 and TRBJ2-5; the match to TRBD1 covers 7 bases. V dropped 0 bases and J dropped 4; count of bases not matched to a gene: 8. From germline, CDR1 is KGHSH and CDR2 LQKENI. The CDR3 length is 16 residues. In nucleotides, the CDR3 is TGTGCCAGCTCACCACCGACAGGGTGGAGGTCAGAGACCCAGTACTTC. Encoded protein: CASSPPTGWRSETQYF. The variable domain in full, with the rest retrieved from reference TRBV18 and TRBJ2-5, is NAGVMQNPRHLVRRRGQEARLRCSPMKGHSHVYWYRQLPEEGLKFMVYLQKENIIDESGMPKERFSAEFPKEGPSILRIQQVVRGDSAAYFCASSPPTGWRSETQYFGPGTRLLVL.